The 13 T cell receptor beta chains presented below share a single source sample, sequenced in a study of blood T cell repertoires in COVID-19. Some clones are missing from TCRdb's copy, which holds only in-frame ones; the method was immunoSEQ multiplex PCR. The sample has fewer than 350,000 clones; more than 70% are singletons. Sequences were obtained from peripheral blood. The receptors here all came from a woman aged 30 to 39 with COVID-19, enrolled during active disease.

The V and J genes are TRBV7-2 and TRBJ2-3; 10 bases line up with TRBD1. V lost 6 bases to trimming and J lost 3 bases; unmatched junction nucleotides: 3. The length of the CDR3 is 14 residues. Germline loops: CDR1 SGHTA, CDR2 FQGNSA. CDR3 sequence reads: CASSRDRGTDTQYF. Written as DNA, the CDR3 is TGTGCCAGCAGTCGGGACAGGGGTACAGATACGCAGTATTTT. Combining the CDR3 with reference TRBV7-2 and TRBJ2-3 gives the whole variable domain GAGVSQSPSNKVTEKGKDVELRCDPISGHTALYWYRQSLGQGLEFLIYFQGNSAPDKSGLPSDRFSAERTGGSVSTLTIQRTQQEDSAVYLCASSRDRGTDTQYFGPGTRLTVL.

V and J are TRBV2 and TRBJ1-1; no firm D call. The ends were cut back, 8 bases at V and 1 base at J, with 8 bases in the middle. Germline-derived CDR1 and CDR2 are SNHLY and FYNNEI. This CDR3 has 12 residues. In nucleotides, the CDR3 is TGTGCCAGCGGAGATGAGAACACTGAAGCTTTCTTT. The encoded protein is CASGDENTEAFF. The complete variable domain, with remaining parts taken from reference TRBV2 and TRBJ1-1, reads EPEVTQTPSHQVTQMGQEVILRCVPISNHLYFYWYRQILGQKVEFLVSFYNNEISEKSEIFDDQFSVERPDGSNFTLKIRSTKLEDSAMYFCASGDENTEAFFGQGTRLTVV.

The chain carries TRBV28 and TRBJ1-5; TRBD1 matches at 10 bases. The V segment lost 6 bases and the J segment 3 bases; nucleotides outside the gene matches: 11. Germline-derived CDR1 and CDR2 are MDHEN and SYDVKM. The CDR3 spans 17 residues. CDR3 in DNA: TGTGCCAGCAGCTATATTGGGGGACAGGGGATCAATCAGCCCCAGCATTTT. Translated, it gives CASSYIGGQGINQPQHF.

This clone turned up a few times. This sample also contains other DNA sequences that code for the same CDR3. This chain uses TRBV28 with TRBJ1-5; no clear D gene. CDR1 is MDHEN, CDR2 SYDVKM, per germline. V was shortened by 3 bases and J by 3 bases, with 9 bases between the two germline ends. This CDR3 has 14 residues. The DNA for the CDR3 is TGTGCCAGCAGTTTTGGAGGGAACAATCAGCCCCAGCATTTT. This sequence encodes CASSFGGNNQPQHF.

The V gene is TRBV2, the J gene TRBJ1-2; no reliable D call. V lost 6 bases, J lost 6 bases, and 11 bases lay in between. Per the germline V gene, CDR1 is SNHLY and CDR2 is FYNNEI. This CDR3 has 12 amino acids. CDR3 loop: CASRDRGNGYTF. In nucleotides, the CDR3 is TGTGCCAGCAGAGACCGCGGCAATGGCTACACCTTC. The full variable domain, with the rest looked up from reference TRBV2 and TRBJ1-2, is EPEVTQTPSHQVTQMGQEVILRCVPISNHLYFYWYRQILGQKVEFLVSFYNNEISEKSEIFDDQFSVERPDGSNFTLKIRSTKLEDSAMYFCASRDRGNGYTFGSGTRLTVV.

This chain uses TRBV19 with TRBJ1-3; the D is unclear. Germline lookup yields CDR1 LNHDA and CDR2 SQIVND (reference sequence). Deletions cut 1 base from V and 0 bases from J, with 7 bases between. This CDR3 comprises 15 residues. CDR3 DNA: TGTGCCAGTAGTATAGGGTGGAGCTCTGGAAACACCATATATTTT. It codes for CASSIGWSSGNTIYF.

The rearrangement links TRBV6-5 to TRBJ2-2; TRBD1 agrees at 10 bases. Germline CDR1 reads MNHEY; CDR2 reads SVGAGI. CDR3 length equals 15 residues. Trimming took 6 bases from V and 3 from J; bases not matched to a gene: 4. In DNA, the CDR3 is TGTGCCAGCAGGATCGGGACAGGGGACACCGGGGAGCTGTTTTTT. This encodes CASRIGTGDTGELFF.

The chain combines TRBV6-5 with TRBJ2-1, with 9 bases that match TRBD2. The CDR3 is 12 residues long. The J segment lost 14 bases and the V segment lost 4 bases, leaving 6 bases of the junction unmatched. Germline CDR1 and CDR2: MNHEY and SVGAGI. This CDR3 reads CASSLRGGREFF. The CDR3 coding sequence is TGTGCCAGCAGTTTGCGGGGGGGCCGGGAGTTCTTC.

The CDR3 coding sequence is TGCGCCAGCAGCCTCGACAGTCTCTATAATTCACCCCTCCACTTT. Translation: CASSLDSLYNSPLHF. The chain carries TRBV5-1 and TRBJ1-6; D perhaps matches TRBD1 (5 bases). Trimming pared 4 bases from V and 3 bases from J, leaving 11 bases between. The CDR3 consists of 15 residues. CDR1 SGHRS and CDR2 YFSETQ come from the germline V gene. Filled out from reference TRBV5-1 and TRBJ1-6, the complete variable domain reads KAGVTQTPRYLIKTRGQQVTLSCSPISGHRSVSWYQQTPGQGLQFLFEYFSETQRNKGNFPGRFSGRQFSNSRSEMNVSTLELGDSALYLCASSLDSLYNSPLHFGNGTRLTVT.

The chain carries TRBV5-1 and TRBJ1-2, with D unclear. Germline V gene lookup returns CDR1 SGHRS and CDR2 YFSETQ. The CDR3 length is 14 residues. The V end was cut by 0 bases, the J end by 2 bases, with 8 bases between. This chain's CDR3 is CASSLGGTNYGYTF. The DNA of the CDR3 is TGCGCCAGCAGCTTGGGAGGCACCAACTATGGCTACACCTTC.

The chain joins TRBV7-8 to TRBJ1-4; weak D call: TRBD1 (6 bases). The CDR3 has 14 amino acids. In germline, CDR1 is SGHVS, CDR2 FQNEAQ. With 0 bases removed from V and 8 bases from J, the gap between germline ends came to 10 bases. The CDR3 DNA follows: TGTGCCAGCAGCTTAGCAGCAGGGGTCGAAAAACTGTTTTTT. Protein sequence: CASSLAAGVEKLFF.

This clone was detected only once. In DNA, the CDR3 is TGCGCCAGCAGGGGAGGGGGAAACACCATATATTTT. This gives the protein CASRGGGNTIYF. The V call is TRBV5-1, the J call TRBJ1-3, with no clear D. This CDR3 contains 12 residues. CDR1 and CDR2 (germline): SGHRS, YFSETQ. V was shortened by 5 bases and J by 4 bases, with 7 bases between the two germline ends.

The V gene is TRBV19, the J gene TRBJ2-1, with 7 bases identical to TRBD2. V lost 1 base, J lost 8 bases, and 5 bases stayed unmatched. Germline CDR1 LNHDA, CDR2 SQIVND (reference sequence). There are 14 residues in the CDR3. The CDR3 coding sequence is TGTGCCAGTAGTATAGGACTAGCATCCTATGAGCAGTTCTTC. It translates to CASSIGLASYEQFF.